This T cell receptor (beta chain) comes out of a study of radiation and T cells in renal cell carcinoma. The V gene's germline CDR1 is SQVTM and CDR2 ANQGSEA. The CDR3 consists of 13 residues. The ends lost 8 bases at V and 5 bases at J; junction bases unmatched: 7. Sequenced by immunoSEQ multiplex PCR; TCRdb stores in-frame clones only, minus some. The sample includes 97,000 or so clones, around 84% seen only once; the top ten take less than 7.5%. Time point in this sample: blood 4 weeks post-SBRT, at nephrectomy. Treatment meaning: 15 Gy SBRT to primary tumor, nephrectomy 4 weeks later. The patient's renal cell carcinoma had clear cell pathology.

This chain joins TRBV29-1 and TRBJ1-2; 11 nucleotides line up with TRBD1. The specimen was blood, collected from a patient whose treatment included radiotherapy and nephrectomy. This receptor was identified in a man aged 60 to 75 with renal cell carcinoma. The CDR3 sequence: CSSEGQGGYGYTF. The CDR3 DNA follows: TGCAGCTCCGAGGGACAGGGGGGATATGGCTACACCTTC.